This T cell receptor (beta chain) was obtained from a study of tumor-infiltrating lymphocytes in primary liver carcinoma. About the study: Patients were both men and women, whose ages ran from 30 to 69 years. Whole-study results and caveats: Tumor top-250-clone fraction significantly exceeded that of blood (p = 0.039). Tumor-blood pairs (like tumor-adjacent pairs) overlapped less than tumor region pairs did.

This clonotype came up a few times. Its antigen is currently unknown. The junction and the germline gene differ at one end; a read error may be behind it. From unsorted bulk tissue weighing about 18-30 mg, DNA and RNA were co-extracted. Each participant had primary liver carcinoma, and surgical resection was the treatment. The CDR3 runs 15 residues. Germline V gene data show CDR1 as SGHAT and CDR2 as FQDESV (reference sequence). From about 530 ng total RNA, TCR beta cDNA was generated with a primer in the constant region. Three-round nested multiplex PCR performed with slightly modified ARM-PCR produced the TCR beta libraries. PCR rounds one and two used TRBV1-TRBV30 forward primers with a C-beta reverse primer for around 11 cycles each. TCRdb used MiXCR to reprocess the multiplex PCR reads, holding one entry per CDR3 protein. The sample lists 75,000 to 80,000 distinct CDR3 sequences; 69% were seen once.

Sequencing was done on a sample of tumor-adjacent normal liver tissue. This chain links TRBV11-1 with TRBJ2-1, with D tentatively TRBD1 or TRBD2 (5 bases each). This sequence originates from a man aged 35 to 55 with primary liver carcinoma and hepatitis B virus infection. CDR3 amino acids: CARSFRGPLDNEQFF. CDR3 nucleotides: TGTGCCAGGAGCTTCCGGGGACCGCTGGACAATGAGCAGTTCTTC.